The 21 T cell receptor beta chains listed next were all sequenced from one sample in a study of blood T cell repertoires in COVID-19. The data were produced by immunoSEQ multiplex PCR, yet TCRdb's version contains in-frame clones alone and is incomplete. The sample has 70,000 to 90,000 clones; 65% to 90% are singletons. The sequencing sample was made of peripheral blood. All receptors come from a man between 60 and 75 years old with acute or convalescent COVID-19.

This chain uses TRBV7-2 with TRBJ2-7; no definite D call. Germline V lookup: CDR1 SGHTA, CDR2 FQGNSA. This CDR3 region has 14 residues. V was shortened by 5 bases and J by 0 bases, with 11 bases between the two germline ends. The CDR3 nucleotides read TGTGCCAGCAGCCTAGACGGTTACTCCTACGAGCAGTACTTC. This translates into CASSLDGYSYEQYF.

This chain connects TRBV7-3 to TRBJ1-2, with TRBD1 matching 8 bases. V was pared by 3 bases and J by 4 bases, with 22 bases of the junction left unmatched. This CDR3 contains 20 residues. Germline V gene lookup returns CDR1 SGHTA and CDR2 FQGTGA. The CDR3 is CASSFPVGQGGTVISYGYTF. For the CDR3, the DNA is TGTGCCAGCAGCTTTCCTGTTGGACAGGGCGGAACAGTTATCTCCTATGGCTACACCTTC.

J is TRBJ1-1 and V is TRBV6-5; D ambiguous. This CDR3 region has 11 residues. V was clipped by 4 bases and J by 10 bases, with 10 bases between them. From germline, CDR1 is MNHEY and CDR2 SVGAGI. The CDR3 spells CASSSMGRAFF. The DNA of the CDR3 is TGTGCCAGCAGTTCGATGGGGAGAGCTTTCTTT.

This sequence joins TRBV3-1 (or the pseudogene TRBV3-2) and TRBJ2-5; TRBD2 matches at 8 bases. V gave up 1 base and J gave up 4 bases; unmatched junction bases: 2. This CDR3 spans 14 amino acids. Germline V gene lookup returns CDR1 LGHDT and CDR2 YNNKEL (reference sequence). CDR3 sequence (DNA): TGTGCCAGCAGCCAAGCGGGGGGGATAGAGACCCAGTACTTC. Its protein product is CASSQAGGIETQYF.

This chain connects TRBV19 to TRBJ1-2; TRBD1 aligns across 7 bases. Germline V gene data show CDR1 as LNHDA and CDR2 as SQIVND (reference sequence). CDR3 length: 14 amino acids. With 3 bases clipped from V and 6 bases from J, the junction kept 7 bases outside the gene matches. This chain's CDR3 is CASSIRMTGNGYTF. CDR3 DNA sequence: TGTGCCAGTAGTATCCGAATGACAGGGAATGGCTACACCTTC.

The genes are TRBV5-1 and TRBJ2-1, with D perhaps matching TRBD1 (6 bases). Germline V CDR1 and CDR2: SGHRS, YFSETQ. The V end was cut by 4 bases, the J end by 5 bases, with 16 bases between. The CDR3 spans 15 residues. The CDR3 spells CASSPPGQLHNEQFF. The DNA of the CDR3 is TGCGCCAGCAGCCCGCCCGGACAGCTTCACAATGAGCAGTTCTTC.

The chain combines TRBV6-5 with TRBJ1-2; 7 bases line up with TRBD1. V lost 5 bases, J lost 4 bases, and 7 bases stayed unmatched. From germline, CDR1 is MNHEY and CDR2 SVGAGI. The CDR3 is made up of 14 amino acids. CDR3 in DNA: TGTGCCAGCAGTCACAGGGGTTTAGGCTATGGCTACACCTTC. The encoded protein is CASSHRGLGYGYTF.

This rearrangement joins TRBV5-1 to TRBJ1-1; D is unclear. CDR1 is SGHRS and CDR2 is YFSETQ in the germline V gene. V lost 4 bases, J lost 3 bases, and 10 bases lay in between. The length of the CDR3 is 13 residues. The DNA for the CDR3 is TGCGCCAGCAGCAGTCGGGGTGACACTGAAGCTTTCTTT. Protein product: CASSSRGDTEAFF.

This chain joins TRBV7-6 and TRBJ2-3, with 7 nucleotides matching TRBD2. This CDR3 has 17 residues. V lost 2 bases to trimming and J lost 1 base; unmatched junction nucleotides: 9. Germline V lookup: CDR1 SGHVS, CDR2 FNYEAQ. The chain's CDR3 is CASSLNSPRGGTDTQYF. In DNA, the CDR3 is TGTGCCAGCAGCTTAAACTCTCCCCGGGGGGGCACAGATACGCAGTATTTT.

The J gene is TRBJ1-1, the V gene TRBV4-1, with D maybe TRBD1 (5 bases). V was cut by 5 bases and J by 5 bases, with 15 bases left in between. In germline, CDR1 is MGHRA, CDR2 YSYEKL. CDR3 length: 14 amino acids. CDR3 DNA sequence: TGCGCCAGCAGCGCCCTAGGGGTTGGGACTGAAGCTTTCTTT. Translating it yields CASSALGVGTEAFF.

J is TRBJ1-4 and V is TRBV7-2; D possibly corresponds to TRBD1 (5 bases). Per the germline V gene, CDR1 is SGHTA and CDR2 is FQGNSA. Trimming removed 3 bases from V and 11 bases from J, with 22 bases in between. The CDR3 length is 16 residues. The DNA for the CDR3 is TGTGCCAGCAGCTTGGGTCACAGGCGCAATATTGGGAAACTGTTTTTT. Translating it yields CASSLGHRRNIGKLFF.

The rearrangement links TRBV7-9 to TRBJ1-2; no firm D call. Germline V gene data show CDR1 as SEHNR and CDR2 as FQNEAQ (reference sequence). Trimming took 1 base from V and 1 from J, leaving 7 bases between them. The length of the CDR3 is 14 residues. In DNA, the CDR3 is TGTGCCAGCAGCTTAGGGCAGATTAACTATGGCTACACCTTC. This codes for CASSLGQINYGYTF.

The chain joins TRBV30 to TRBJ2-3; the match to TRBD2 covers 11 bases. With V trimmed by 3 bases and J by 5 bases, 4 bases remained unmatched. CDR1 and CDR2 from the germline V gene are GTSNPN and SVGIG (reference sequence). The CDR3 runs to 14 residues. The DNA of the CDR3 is TGTGCCTGGAGACTAGCGGGAGATGTAGATACGCAGTATTTT. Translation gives CAWRLAGDVDTQYF.

CDR3 sequence reads: CASSSIDRGFEAFF. In nucleotides, the CDR3 is TGTGCCAGCAGCTCGATAGACAGGGGGTTTGAAGCTTTCTTT. The chain combines TRBV11-2 with TRBJ1-1, with TRBD1 identical over 9 bases. This CDR3 is 14 amino acids long. The ends lost 4 bases at V and 7 bases at J; junction bases unmatched: 7. The V gene's germline CDR1 is SGHAT and CDR2 FQNNGV.

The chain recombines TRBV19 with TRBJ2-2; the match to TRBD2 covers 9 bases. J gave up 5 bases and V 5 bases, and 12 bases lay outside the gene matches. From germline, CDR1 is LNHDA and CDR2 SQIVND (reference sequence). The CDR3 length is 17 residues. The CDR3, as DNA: TGTGCCAGTAGTGCCCTGCGTCGCGGGAGGGCGACCGGGGAGCTGTTTTTT. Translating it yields CASSALRRGRATGELFF.

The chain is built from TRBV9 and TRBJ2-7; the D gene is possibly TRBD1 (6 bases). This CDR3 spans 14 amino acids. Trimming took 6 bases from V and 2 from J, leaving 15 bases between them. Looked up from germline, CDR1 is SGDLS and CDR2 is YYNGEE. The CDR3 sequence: CASTPGPGAYEQYF. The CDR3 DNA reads TGTGCCAGCACCCCCGGGCCAGGGGCCTACGAGCAGTACTTC.

CDR3 nucleotide sequence: TGTGCCTGGAGCACGGGGATCTCCTATAATTCACCCCTCCACTTT. It is translated as CAWSTGISYNSPLHF. V and J are TRBV30 and TRBJ1-6; unclear D gene. The CDR3 length is 15 residues. Germline V gene sequence: CDR1 GTSNPN, CDR2 SVGIG (reference sequence). Trimming cost V 3 bases and J 0 bases, with 9 bases left between them.

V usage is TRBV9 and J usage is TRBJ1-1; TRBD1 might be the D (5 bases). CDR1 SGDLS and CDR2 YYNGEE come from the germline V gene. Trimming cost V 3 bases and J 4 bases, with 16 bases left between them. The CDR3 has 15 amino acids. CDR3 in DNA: TGTGCCAGCAGCGCCCTCCAGGGAGGACTCACTGAAGCTTTCTTT. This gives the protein CASSALQGGLTEAFF. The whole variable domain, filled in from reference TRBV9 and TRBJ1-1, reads DSGVTQTPKHLITATGQRVTLRCSPRSGDLSVYWYQQSLDQGLQFLIQYYNGEERAKGNILERFSAQQFPDLHSELNLSSLELGDSALYFCASSALQGGLTEAFFGQGTRLTVV.

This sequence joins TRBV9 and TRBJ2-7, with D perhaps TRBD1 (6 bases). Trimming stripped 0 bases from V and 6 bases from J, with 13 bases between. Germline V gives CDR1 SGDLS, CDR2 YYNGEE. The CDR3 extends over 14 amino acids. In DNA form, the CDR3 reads TGTGCCAGCAGCGTAGGTTGGGGGCGCGGCGAGCAGTACTTC. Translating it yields CASSVGWGRGEQYF.

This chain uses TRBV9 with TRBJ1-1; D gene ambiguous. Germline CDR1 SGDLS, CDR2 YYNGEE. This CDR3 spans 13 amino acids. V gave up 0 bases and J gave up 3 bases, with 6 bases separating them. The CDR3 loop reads CASSVGLYTEAFF. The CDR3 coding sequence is TGTGCCAGCAGCGTAGGTCTTTACACTGAAGCTTTCTTT.

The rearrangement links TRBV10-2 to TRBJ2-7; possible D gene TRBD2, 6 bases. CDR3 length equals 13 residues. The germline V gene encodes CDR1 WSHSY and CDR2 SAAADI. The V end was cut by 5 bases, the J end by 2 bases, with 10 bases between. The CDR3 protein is CASSFSGPYEQYF. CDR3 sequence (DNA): TGCGCCAGCAGTTTCAGCGGGCCCTACGAGCAGTACTTC.